Shown below are 17 T cell receptor beta chains from a single sample sequenced in a study of T cell responses to AZD1222 COVID-19 vaccine. Clones were sequenced by immunoSEQ multiplex PCR, and TCRdb holds only the in-frame ones, with some missing. Of fewer than 110,000 clones in the sample, approximately 92% were seen once. The source material was peripheral blood, sampled 28 days after the second AZD1222 dose. The receptors shown here come from an adult who received the AZD1222 COVID-19 vaccine.

The chain is built from TRBV5-1 and TRBJ2-3; D may be TRBD1 (6 bases). CDR1 and CDR2 (germline): SGHRS, YFSETQ. V lost 4 bases and J 6 bases, leaving 15 bases between the germline ends. This CDR3 contains 14 residues. The CDR3 coding sequence is TGCGCCAGCAGCCGGGACACCGCCTCCGATACGCAGTATTTT. Its protein product is CASSRDTASDTQYF.

The rearrangement links TRBV9 to TRBJ1-1; 10 bases fit TRBD1. The CDR3 has 13 amino acids. Trimming cost V 1 base and J 12 bases; bases outside gene matches: 6. The germline V gene encodes CDR1 SGDLS and CDR2 YYNGEE. The CDR3 here is CASSVRQGAKTFF. CDR3 sequence (DNA): TGTGCCAGCAGCGTACGACAGGGGGCTAAGACTTTCTTT.

The chain uses TRBV7-2 and TRBJ2-7; 13 bases fit TRBD2. The CDR3 has 16 amino acids. Germline values: CDR1 SGHTA, CDR2 FQGNSA. J lost 3 bases, V lost 1 base, and 3 bases had no gene match. This chain's CDR3 is CASSLGTSGRFYEQYF. The CDR3, as DNA: TGTGCCAGCAGCTTAGGGACTAGCGGGAGATTCTACGAGCAGTACTTC.

The chain has TRBV27 and TRBJ1-1, with D maybe TRBD1 (5 bases). V lost 4 bases and J 0 bases, leaving 9 bases between the germline ends. From germline, CDR1 is MNHEY and CDR2 SMNVEV (reference sequence). The CDR3 has 14 residues. The CDR3 reads CASSSPGLNTEAFF. CDR3 sequence (DNA): TGTGCCAGCAGTTCACCGGGACTGAACACTGAAGCTTTCTTT.

The rearrangement joins TRBV7-2 to TRBJ1-2, with TRBD1 identical over 7 bases. Germline V gene sequence: CDR1 SGHTA, CDR2 FQGNSA. V gave up 4 bases and J gave up 8 bases; unmatched junction bases: 13. The length of the CDR3 is 15 residues. The CDR3 region has the DNA TGTGCCAGCAGCTACTCCCGGGACAGCCTTCGGGGCTACACCTTC. This gives the protein CASSYSRDSLRGYTF.

Points on this clone: The sample has other DNA sequences that encode this CDR3 too. This chain uses TRBV7-2 with TRBJ2-3; 9 bases are shared with TRBD2. Germline values: CDR1 SGHTA, CDR2 FQGNSA. The CDR3 length is 16 residues. Trimming took 1 base from V and 4 from J; bases not matched to a gene: 6. CDR3 amino acids: CASSLVGGRAPDTQYF. CDR3 nucleotide sequence: TGTGCCAGCAGCTTAGTCGGCGGGAGGGCCCCAGATACGCAGTATTTT.

V gene TRBV5-1 combines with J gene TRBJ1-2; a possible D gene is TRBD1 (6 bases). Germline lookup yields CDR1 SGHRS and CDR2 YFSETQ. This CDR3 has 13 amino acids. V lost 6 bases, J lost 6 bases, and 15 bases lay in between. The CDR3 nucleotides read TGCGCCAGCACCCCCCTACAGGGACATGGCTACACCTTC. Amino acid sequence: CASTPLQGHGYTF.

The chain is built from TRBV5-1 and TRBJ2-1; 8 positions agree with TRBD1. CDR3 length: 15 residues. Losses at the gene ends were 0 bases for V and 7 bases for J; bases not matched to a gene: 6. Germline V gene sequence: CDR1 SGHRS, CDR2 YFSETQ. CDR3 nucleotide sequence: TGCGCCAGCAGCTTGGGGACAGGGTGGGTTAATGAGCAGTTCTTC. Translating gives CASSLGTGWVNEQFF.

V is TRBV3-1 (or the pseudogene TRBV3-2) and J is TRBJ2-3, with 9 bases identical to TRBD2. The trim removed 2 bases at V and 3 bases at J, leaving 3 bases unmatched. CDR1 is LGHDT and CDR2 is YNNKEL in the germline V gene (reference sequence). This CDR3 has 15 residues. CDR3 in amino acids: CASSQSSGTTDTQYF. As DNA, the CDR3 is TGTGCCAGCAGCCAATCTAGCGGGACAACAGATACGCAGTATTTT.

For the CDR3, the DNA is TGTGCCAGCGGCGACGAGCAGTACTTC. This codes for CASGDEQYF. The chain employs TRBV9 and TRBJ2-7, with D hard to call. The V end was cut by 7 bases, the J end by 5 bases, with 4 bases between. CDR3 length: 9 amino acids. Germline V CDR1 and CDR2: SGDLS, YYNGEE.

This chain joins TRBV5-1 and TRBJ1-3, with D hard to call. The CDR3 runs to 15 residues. CDR1 and CDR2 (germline): SGHRS, YFSETQ. V lost 4 bases and J lost 2, with 13 bases in between. The CDR3: CASSLGENTGNTIYF. The CDR3 region has the DNA TGCGCCAGCAGCCTTGGGGAGAATACTGGAAACACCATATATTTT.

V is TRBV5-6 and J is TRBJ1-2, with D uncertain. V shed 2 bases and J shed 4 bases, with 21 bases lying between them. Germline V gives CDR1 SGHDT, CDR2 YYEEEE. This CDR3 spans 17 amino acids. The CDR3 sequence is CASSFSDTSTPSYGYTF. Written as DNA, the CDR3 is TGTGCCAGCAGCTTTAGTGACACCTCAACTCCGTCCTATGGCTACACCTTC. The full variable domain, its missing parts supplied by reference TRBV5-6 and TRBJ1-2, is DAGVTQSPTHLIKTRGQQVTLRCSPKSGHDTVSWYQQALGQGPQFIFQYYEEEERQRGNFPDRFSGHQFPNYSSELNVNALLLGDSALYLCASSFSDTSTPSYGYTFGSGTRLTVV.

The genes are TRBV24-1 and TRBJ1-5, with D possibly being TRBD1 (6 bases). Germline values: CDR1 KGHDR, CDR2 SFDVKD. The CDR3 consists of 14 residues. V lost 11 bases, J lost 4 bases, and 17 bases lay in between. CDR3 loop: CASRLGGINQPQHF. In DNA form, the CDR3 reads TGTGCCAGCCGACTGGGGGGCATAAATCAGCCCCAGCATTTT.

This sequence joins TRBV5-4 and TRBJ2-3; 11 nucleotides agree with TRBD2. V was pared by 1 base and J by 3 bases, with 4 bases of the junction left unmatched. CDR1 is SGHNT, CDR2 YYREEE, per germline (reference sequence). The CDR3 sequence is 16 residues long. The CDR3 DNA reads TGTGCCAGCAGCTTGCGAACTAGCGGGAGAACAGATACGCAGTATTTT. Protein: CASSLRTSGRTDTQYF.

The chain carries TRBV2 and TRBJ2-3, with D perhaps given as TRBD1 or TRBD2 (6 bases each). The CDR3 length is 15 residues. Per the germline V gene, CDR1 is SNHLY and CDR2 is FYNNEI. The V and J ends lost 7 bases and 1 base respectively, with 15 bases between them. DNA of the CDR3: TGTGCCAGCACCGAGTGGGGGGCCGGCACAGATACGCAGTATTTT. Translating gives CASTEWGAGTDTQYF.

This chain joins TRBV9 and TRBJ2-1, with 14 bases matching TRBD2. The CDR3 runs 16 residues. CDR1 is SGDLS and CDR2 is YYNGEE in the germline V gene. V lost 4 bases and J lost 8; bases outside the gene matches: 8. The chain's CDR3 is CASSPQTSGREDEQFF. In DNA, the CDR3 is TGTGCCAGCAGCCCACAGACTAGCGGGAGGGAGGATGAGCAGTTCTTC.

In its sample, this clone was seen once. The chain employs TRBV10-3 and TRBJ1-4, with D perhaps matching TRBD1 (5 bases). With 6 bases removed from V and 3 bases from J, the gap between germline ends came to 8 bases. The length of the CDR3 is 13 residues. In germline, CDR1 is ENHRY, CDR2 SYGVKD. CDR3 nucleotides: TGTGCCATCAGGCAGGGACCTAATGAAAAACTGTTTTTT. It encodes CAIRQGPNEKLFF.